The 27 T cell receptor beta chains in this list originate from one sample, sequenced in a study of control samples from healthy donors and cancer patients. Repertoires were generated with immunoSEQ multiplex PCR, while TCRdb's copy carries only in-frame clones and drops some. The profile shows roughly 130,000 clones, roughly 94% of them singletons. Sequenced sample: PBMCs. The receptors were gathered from a man aged 60 to 75 with colorectal cancer.

The chain combines TRBV5-8 with TRBJ2-7, with 15 bases matching TRBD2. This CDR3 comprises 16 residues. Germline CDR1 reads SGHTS; CDR2 reads YDEGEE. V was clipped by 4 bases and J by 7 bases; unmatched bases: 9. CDR3 sequence (DNA): TGTGCCAGCAGCCCCGGACTAGCGGGGGGGCCACGGGAGCAGTACTTC. This encodes CASSPGLAGGPREQYF. Together with reference TRBV5-8 and TRBJ2-7, the CDR3 gives the full variable domain: EAGVTQSPTHLIKTRGQQATLRCSPISGHTSVYWYQQALGLGLQFLLWYDEGEERNRGNFPPRFSGRQFPNYSSELNVNALELEDSALYLCASSPGLAGGPREQYFGPGTRLTVT.

V usage is TRBV13 and J usage is TRBJ2-4; maybe TRBD2 (6 bases). Trimming removed 2 bases at V and 0 bases at J, with 14 bases between. The length of the CDR3 is 17 residues. The germline gives CDR1 PRHDT, CDR2 FYEKMQ (reference sequence). In DNA, the CDR3 is TGTGCCAGCAGCTTATACGGGGGTAGTGTAGCCAAAAACATTCAGTACTTC. This translates into CASSLYGGSVAKNIQYF.

The V gene is TRBV6-2 or TRBV6-3, the J gene TRBJ1-5; no clear D. With 0 bases removed from V and 4 bases from J, the gap between germline ends came to 13 bases. Germline CDR1 is MNHEY and CDR2 is SVGEGT. The CDR3 runs to 16 residues. In nucleotides, the CDR3 is TGTGCCAGCAGTTACTCGGGCGGACCCGGGAATCAGCCCCAGCATTTT. Translation gives CASSYSGGPGNQPQHF.

The genes are TRBV29-1 and TRBJ1-1; D perhaps matches TRBD1 (6 bases). Per the germline V gene, CDR1 is SQVTM and CDR2 is ANQGSEA. This CDR3 comprises 13 residues. V was trimmed by 6 bases and J by 1 base, leaving 12 bases between them. The CDR3 spells CSVCGTQNTEAFF. For the CDR3, the DNA is TGCAGCGTGTGTGGGACACAGAACACTGAAGCTTTCTTT. Based on the CDR3 plus reference TRBV29-1 and TRBJ1-1, the full variable domain is SAVISQKPSRDICQRGTSLTIQCQVDSQVTMMFWYRQQPGQSLTLIATANQGSEATYESGFVIDKFPISRPNLTFSTLTVSNMSPEDSSIYLCSVCGTQNTEAFFGQGTRLTVV.

This chain links TRBV7-2 with TRBJ2-2; D unresolved. The CDR3 has 13 residues. CDR1 is SGHTA and CDR2 is FQGNSA in the germline V gene. Trimming pared 5 bases from V and 4 bases from J, leaving 8 bases between. This CDR3 is CASSPYITGELFF. CDR3 bases: TGTGCCAGCAGCCCCTATATCACCGGGGAGCTGTTTTTT. Looking up the rest from reference TRBV7-2 and TRBJ2-2 gives the full variable domain: GAGVSQSPSNKVTEKGKDVELRCDPISGHTALYWYRQSLGQGLEFLIYFQGNSAPDKSGLPSDRFSAERTGGSVSTLTIQRTQQEDSAVYLCASSPYITGELFFGEGSRLTVL.

J is TRBJ2-2 and V is TRBV7-2, with D possibly TRBD2 on 7 matching bases. Germline values: CDR1 SGHTA, CDR2 FQGNSA. Trimming took off 5 bases at V and 4 bases at J, with 17 bases between the two ends. The CDR3 loop spans 16 amino acids. DNA for the CDR3: TGTGCCAGCAGCACCGGACAAGGGGGGGGCACCGGGGAGCTGTTTTTT. It encodes CASSTGQGGGTGELFF.

The rearrangement joins TRBV10-3 to TRBJ2-1, with 7 nucleotides matching TRBD2. The CDR3 is 13 residues long. CDR1 and CDR2 (germline): ENHRY, SYGVKD. The V gene end was trimmed by 4 bases and the J gene end by 7 bases; junction bases not matched to a gene: 4. Here the CDR3 reads CAISGLAENEQFF. CDR3 DNA sequence: TGTGCCATCAGTGGACTAGCCGAGAATGAGCAGTTCTTC.

The table lists this clone with a count of one. The chain couples TRBV30 to TRBJ1-5; weak D call: TRBD1 (5 bases). Between the trimmed V and J ends, which lost 0 bases and 3 bases, there was a span of 9 bases. Germline V lookup: CDR1 GTSNPN, CDR2 SVGIG (reference sequence). This CDR3 spans 14 amino acids. This CDR3 is CAWSVSGSNQPQHF. The CDR3 DNA follows: TGTGCCTGGAGTGTCTCAGGGTCCAATCAGCCCCAGCATTTT.

As DNA, the CDR3 is TGTGCCAGCAGTGAAATGGCAGGGGGAAATAGCAATCAGCCCCAGCATTTT. As protein: CASSEMAGGNSNQPQHF. The chain joins TRBV6-1 to TRBJ1-5; 7 nucleotides align to TRBD1. Germline V gene sequence: CDR1 MNHNS, CDR2 SASEGT. The J segment lost 0 bases and the V segment lost 2 bases, leaving 7 bases of the junction unmatched. CDR3 size: 17 residues.

As concerns this clone: The same CDR3 also results from other DNA sequences found in this sample. V and J are TRBV30 and TRBJ2-1, with D maybe TRBD2 (6 bases). Trimming removed 1 base at V and 3 bases at J, with 13 bases between. Germline lookup yields CDR1 GTSNPN and CDR2 SVGIG (reference sequence). The CDR3 totals 15 residues. The CDR3 loop reads CAWSGAGTIYNEQFF. The CDR3 region has the DNA TGTGCCTGGAGTGGGGCGGGAACGATCTACAATGAGCAGTTCTTC.

The chain recombines TRBV5-1 with TRBJ1-2; D is perhaps TRBD1 (6 bases). The germline V gene has CDR1 SGHRS and CDR2 YFSETQ. The CDR3 extends over 13 amino acids. Trimming stripped 4 bases from V and 4 bases from J, with 11 bases between. The CDR3 DNA reads as TGCGCCAGCAGCGTTACAGGGATCTATGGCTACACCTTC. Translating gives CASSVTGIYGYTF.

This chain uses TRBV28 with TRBJ1-5, with a possible D match to TRBD1 (5 bases). V lost 5 bases and J 2 bases, leaving 13 bases between the germline ends. The V gene's germline CDR1 is MDHEN and CDR2 SYDVKM. The CDR3 is 15 residues long. CDR3 nucleotides: TGTGCCAGCAGTCCGCCGACAGCAGGCAATCAGCCCCAGCATTTT. This gives the protein CASSPPTAGNQPQHF.

CDR3 region: CASSQDNSGVYEQYF. CDR3 bases: TGCGCCAGCAGCCAAGATAATTCAGGGGTCTACGAGCAGTACTTC. This sequence joins TRBV4-3 and TRBJ2-7, with a weak D call TRBD1 (6 bases). Per the germline V gene, CDR1 is LGHNA and CDR2 is YSLEER. Trimming pared 0 bases from V and 3 bases from J, leaving 12 bases between. This CDR3 region has 15 residues.

The chain couples TRBV15 to TRBJ1-5, with 8 bases identical to TRBD1. Germline V gene sequence: CDR1 LNHNV, CDR2 YYDKDF (reference sequence). This CDR3 is 16 amino acids long. Trimming at V came to 1 base and at J to 2 bases, leaving 4 bases not matched to a gene. In DNA form, the CDR3 reads TGTGCCACCAGCAGAGGGGACAGGACTCGCAATCAGCCCCAGCATTTT. Protein: CATSRGDRTRNQPQHF. Full variable domain (outside the CDR3, taken from reference TRBV15 and TRBJ1-5): DAMVIQNPRYQVTQFGKPVTLSCSQTLNHNVMYWYQQKSSQAPKLLFHYYDKDFNNEADTPDNFQSRRPNTSFCFLDIRSPGLGDTAMYLCATSRGDRTRNQPQHFGDGTRLSIL.

The chain employs TRBV7-9 and TRBJ2-7; 8 nucleotides align to TRBD2. V gave up 4 bases and J gave up 2 bases; unmatched junction bases: 10. Germline CDR1 and CDR2: SEHNR and FQNEAQ (reference sequence). The CDR3 contains 16 residues. CDR3 amino acids: CASSSAGGVGTYEQYF. The DNA of the CDR3 is TGTGCCAGCAGCTCTGCGGGGGGAGTCGGGACCTACGAGCAGTACTTC.

V gene TRBV6-5 combines with J gene TRBJ1-1; the D is unclear. V lost 2 bases to trimming and J lost 0 bases, with 4 bases between them. The CDR3 has 13 residues. Germline V lookup: CDR1 MNHEY, CDR2 SVGAGI. CDR3 sequence: CASSYKMNTEAFF. The CDR3 region has the DNA TGTGCCAGCAGTTACAAGATGAACACTGAAGCTTTCTTT.

The chain couples TRBV9 to TRBJ1-5; D ambiguous. Germline CDR1 is SGDLS and CDR2 is YYNGEE. There are 15 residues in the CDR3. Trimming removed 2 bases at V and 2 bases at J, with 11 bases between. The CDR3 region has the DNA TGTGCCAGCAGCGTTGGCATTTACGGCAATCAGCCCCAGCATTTT. It yields the protein CASSVGIYGNQPQHF.

The DNA of the CDR3 is TGTGCCAGCAGCTTAGCGCTGGGTACAGATACGCAGTATTTT. It translates to CASSLALGTDTQYF. The genes are TRBV7-2 and TRBJ2-3; D gene uncertain. Trimming removed 0 bases from V and 3 bases from J, with 7 bases in between. From germline, CDR1 is SGHTA and CDR2 FQGNSA. The length of the CDR3 is 14 residues.

The V and J genes are TRBV10-3 and TRBJ2-3, with 11 bases fitting TRBD2. CDR3 size: 15 residues. Germline lookup yields CDR1 ENHRY and CDR2 SYGVKD. V was clipped by 0 bases and J by 6 bases; unmatched bases: 2. The DNA of the CDR3 is TGTGCCATCAGTGAGTCGGCTAGCGGGGGGGATACGCAGTATTTT. Its translation is CAISESASGGDTQYF.

The chain recombines TRBV10-3 with TRBJ1-1; weak D call: TRBD1 (6 bases). The CDR3 has 12 amino acids. V was cut by 2 bases and J by 8 bases, with 9 bases left in between. CDR1 and CDR2 (germline): ENHRY, SYGVKD. CDR3 sequence: CAISEPQGEAFF. In nucleotides, the CDR3 is TGTGCCATCAGTGAGCCCCAGGGGGAAGCTTTCTTT.

This CDR3 reads CASSSTGSSYNEQFF. The CDR3 DNA follows: TGTGCCAGCAGTTCGACAGGGAGCTCCTACAATGAGCAGTTCTTC. The chain is built from TRBV27 and TRBJ2-1; 7 bases map to TRBD1. Per the germline V gene, CDR1 is MNHEY and CDR2 is SMNVEV (reference sequence). With V trimmed by 4 bases and J by 0 bases, 3 bases remained unmatched. The CDR3 extends over 15 amino acids.

In DNA form, the CDR3 reads TGTGCCAGCAGCTTAGAAGGACGGGAGACCCAGTACTTC. The encoded protein is CASSLEGRETQYF. The J gene is TRBJ2-5, the V gene TRBV11-3; unclear D gene. V lost 0 bases, J lost 5 bases, and 7 bases lay in between. Germline assignment: CDR1 SGHNT and CDR2 YENEEA. This CDR3 spans 13 amino acids.

The chain links TRBV30 to TRBJ2-7; no definite D call. V lost 2 bases to trimming and J lost 4 bases, with 9 bases between them. This CDR3 has 12 residues. Germline V gene lookup returns CDR1 GTSNPN and CDR2 SVGIG (reference sequence). The CDR3 nucleotides read TGTGCCTGGAGTACCTCTGGGTACGAGCAGTACTTC. This codes for CAWSTSGYEQYF.

V usage is TRBV4-2 and J usage is TRBJ1-2; D is undetermined. CDR3 length equals 12 residues. Germline lookup yields CDR1 LGHNA and CDR2 YNFKEQ. Trimming shortened V by 0 bases and J by 5 bases, and 4 bases separated the two germline ends. The chain's CDR3 is CASSQDAYGYTF. The CDR3 DNA is TGTGCCAGCAGCCAAGACGCGTATGGCTACACCTTC.

The V and J genes are TRBV19 and TRBJ1-4; D is ambiguous. Trimming removed 7 bases at V and 5 bases at J, with 17 bases between. Germline V gene lookup returns CDR1 LNHDA and CDR2 SQIVND (reference sequence). The CDR3 is made up of 15 amino acids. The CDR3 loop is CASNTGGLVNEKLFF. As DNA, the CDR3 is TGTGCCAGTAATACCGGAGGCTTGGTGAATGAAAAACTGTTTTTT.

Note on this clone: Other DNA sequences in this sample translate to the same CDR3. CDR3 sequence (DNA): TGTGCCTGGAGTGTACTGAGCTCCTATAATTCACCCCTCCACTTT. This codes for CAWSVLSSYNSPLHF. V usage is TRBV30 and J usage is TRBJ1-6; D uncertain. V lost 0 bases, J lost 0 bases, and 6 bases lay in between. The germline V gene encodes CDR1 GTSNPN and CDR2 SVGIG (reference sequence). There are 15 residues in the CDR3. The entire variable domain, with the rest obtained from reference TRBV30 and TRBJ1-6, is as follows: SQTIHQWPATLVQPVGSPLSLECTVEGTSNPNLYWYRQAAGRGLQLLFYSVGIGQISSEVPQNLSASRPQDRQFILSSKKLLLSDSGFYLCAWSVLSSYNSPLHFGNGTRLTVT.

The chain combines TRBV30 with TRBJ1-5; 9 bases are shared with TRBD1. The germline gives CDR1 GTSNPN, CDR2 SVGIG (reference sequence). This CDR3 has 13 residues. The V gene end was trimmed by 8 bases and the J gene end by 4 bases; junction bases not matched to a gene: 6. CDR3 in DNA: TGTGCCCTGGACAGGGGCGCAAATCAGCCCCAGCATTTT. It specifies CALDRGANQPQHF.